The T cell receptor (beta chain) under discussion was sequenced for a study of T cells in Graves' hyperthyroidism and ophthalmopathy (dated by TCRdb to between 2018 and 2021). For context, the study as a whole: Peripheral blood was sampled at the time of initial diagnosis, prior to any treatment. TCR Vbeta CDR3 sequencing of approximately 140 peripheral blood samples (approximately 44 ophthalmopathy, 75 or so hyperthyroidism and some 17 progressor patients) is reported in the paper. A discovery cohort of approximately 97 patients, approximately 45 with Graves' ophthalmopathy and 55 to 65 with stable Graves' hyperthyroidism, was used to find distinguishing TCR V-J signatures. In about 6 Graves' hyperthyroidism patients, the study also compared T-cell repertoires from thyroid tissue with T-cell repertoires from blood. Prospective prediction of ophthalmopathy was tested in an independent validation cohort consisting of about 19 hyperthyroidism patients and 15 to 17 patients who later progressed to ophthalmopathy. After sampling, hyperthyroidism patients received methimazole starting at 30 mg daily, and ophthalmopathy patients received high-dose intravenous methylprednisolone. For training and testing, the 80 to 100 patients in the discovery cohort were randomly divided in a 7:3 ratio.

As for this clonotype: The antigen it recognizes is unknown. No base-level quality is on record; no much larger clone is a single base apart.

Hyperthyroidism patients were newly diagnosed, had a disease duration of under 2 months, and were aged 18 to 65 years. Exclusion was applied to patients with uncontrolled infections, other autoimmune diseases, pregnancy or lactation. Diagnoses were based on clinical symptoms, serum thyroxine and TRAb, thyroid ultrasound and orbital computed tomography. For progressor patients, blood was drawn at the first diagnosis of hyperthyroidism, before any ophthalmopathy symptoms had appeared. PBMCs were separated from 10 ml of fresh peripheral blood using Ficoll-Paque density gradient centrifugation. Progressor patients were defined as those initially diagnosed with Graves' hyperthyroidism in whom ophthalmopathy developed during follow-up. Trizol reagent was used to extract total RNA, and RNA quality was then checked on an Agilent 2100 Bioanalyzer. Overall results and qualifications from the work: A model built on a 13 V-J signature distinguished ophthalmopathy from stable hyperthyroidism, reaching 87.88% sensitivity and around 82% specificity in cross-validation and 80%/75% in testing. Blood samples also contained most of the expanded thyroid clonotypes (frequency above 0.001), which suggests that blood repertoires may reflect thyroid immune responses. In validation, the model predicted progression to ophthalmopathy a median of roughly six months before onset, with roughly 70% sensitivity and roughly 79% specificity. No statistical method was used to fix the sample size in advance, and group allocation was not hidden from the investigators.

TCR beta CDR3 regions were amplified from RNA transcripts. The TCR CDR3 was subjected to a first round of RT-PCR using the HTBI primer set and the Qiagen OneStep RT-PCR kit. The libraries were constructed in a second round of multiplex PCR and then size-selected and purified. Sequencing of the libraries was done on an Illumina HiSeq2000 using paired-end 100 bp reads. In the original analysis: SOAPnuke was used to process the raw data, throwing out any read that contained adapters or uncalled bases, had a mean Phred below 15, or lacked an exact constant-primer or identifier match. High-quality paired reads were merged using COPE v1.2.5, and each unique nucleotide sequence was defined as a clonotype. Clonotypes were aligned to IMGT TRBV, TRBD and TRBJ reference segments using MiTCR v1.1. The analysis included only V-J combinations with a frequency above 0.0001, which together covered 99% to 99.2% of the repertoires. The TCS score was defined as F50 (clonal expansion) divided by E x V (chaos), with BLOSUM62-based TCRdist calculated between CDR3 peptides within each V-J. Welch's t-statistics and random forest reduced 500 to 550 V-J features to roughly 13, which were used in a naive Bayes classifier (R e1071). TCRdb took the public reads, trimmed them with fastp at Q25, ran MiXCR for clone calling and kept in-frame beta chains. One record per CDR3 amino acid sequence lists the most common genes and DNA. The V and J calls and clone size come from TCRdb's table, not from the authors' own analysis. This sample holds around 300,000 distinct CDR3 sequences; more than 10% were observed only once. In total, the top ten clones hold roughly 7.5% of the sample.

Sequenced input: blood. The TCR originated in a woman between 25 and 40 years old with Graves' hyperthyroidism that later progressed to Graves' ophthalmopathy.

The DNA is TGTGCCACGGGGGGCCAGGTAGTCGGCGAGCAGTACTTC. It translates to CATGGQVVGEQYF. The sequence is built from TRBV10-3 and TRBJ2-7; perhaps TRBD2 is the D gene, with 7 bases matching. CDR1 and CDR2 are read off the germline V gene as ENHRY and SYGVKD. At the junction V is shortened by 10 bases and J by 6 bases, with 19 bases in between. The CDR3, from cysteine to phenylalanine, totals 13 residues. Only the CDR3 part of the read is kept: 39 bases, read in frame from the first base.